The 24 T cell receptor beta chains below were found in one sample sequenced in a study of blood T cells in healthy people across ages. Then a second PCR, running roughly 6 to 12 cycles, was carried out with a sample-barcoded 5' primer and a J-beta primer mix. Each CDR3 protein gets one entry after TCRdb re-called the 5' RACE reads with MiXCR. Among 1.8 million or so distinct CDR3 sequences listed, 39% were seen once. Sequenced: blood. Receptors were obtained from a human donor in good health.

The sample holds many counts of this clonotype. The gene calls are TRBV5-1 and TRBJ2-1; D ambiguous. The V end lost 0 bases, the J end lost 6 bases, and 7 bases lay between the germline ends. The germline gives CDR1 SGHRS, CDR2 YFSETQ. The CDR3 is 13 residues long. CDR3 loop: CASSLALVNEQFF. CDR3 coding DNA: TGCGCCAGCAGCTTGGCCCTTGTCAATGAGCAGTTCTTC.

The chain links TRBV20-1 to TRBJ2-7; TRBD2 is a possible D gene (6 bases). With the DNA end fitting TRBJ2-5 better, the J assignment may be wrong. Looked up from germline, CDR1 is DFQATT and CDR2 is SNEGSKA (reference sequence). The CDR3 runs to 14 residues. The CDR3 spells CSARDQGWGGTQYF. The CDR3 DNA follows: TGCAGTGCTAGAGATCAGGGATGGGGAGGGACCCAGTACTTC.

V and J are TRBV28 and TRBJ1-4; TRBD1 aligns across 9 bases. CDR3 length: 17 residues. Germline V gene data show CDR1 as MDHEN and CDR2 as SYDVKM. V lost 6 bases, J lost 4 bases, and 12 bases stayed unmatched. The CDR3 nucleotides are TGTGCCAGCAGGCCTACCCGCGGACAGGGGCATAATGAAAAACTGTTTTTT. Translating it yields CASRPTRGQGHNEKLFF.

This chain's CDR3 is CASSKQRPTDTQYF. DNA of the CDR3: TGTGCCAGCAGTAAACAGAGACCCACAGATACGCAGTATTTT. This chain joins TRBV2 and TRBJ2-3; no reliable D call. The CDR3 consists of 14 residues. The V end lost 5 bases, the J end lost 2 bases, and 11 bases lay between the germline ends. The germline V gene encodes CDR1 SNHLY and CDR2 FYNNEI.

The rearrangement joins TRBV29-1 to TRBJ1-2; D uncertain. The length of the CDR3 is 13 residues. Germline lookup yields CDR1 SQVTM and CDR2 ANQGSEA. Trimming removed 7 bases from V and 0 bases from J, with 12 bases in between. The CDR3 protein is CSAIEGTNYGYTF. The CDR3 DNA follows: TGCAGCGCAATTGAGGGAACTAACTATGGCTACACCTTC.

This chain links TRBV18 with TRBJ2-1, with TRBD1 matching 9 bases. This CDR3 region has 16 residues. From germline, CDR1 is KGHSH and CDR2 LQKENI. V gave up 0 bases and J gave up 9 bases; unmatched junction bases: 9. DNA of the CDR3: TGTGCCAGCTCACCACCGGTTACAGGGGGCGGCGGTGAGCAGTTCTTC. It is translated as CASSPPVTGGGGEQFF.

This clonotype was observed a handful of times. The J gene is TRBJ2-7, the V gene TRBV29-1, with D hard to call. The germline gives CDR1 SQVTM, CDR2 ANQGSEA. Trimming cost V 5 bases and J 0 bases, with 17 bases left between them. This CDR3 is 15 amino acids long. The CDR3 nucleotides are TGCAGCGTTCTAATCTGGACGGAAGCCTCCTACGAGCAGTACTTC. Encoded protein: CSVLIWTEASYEQYF.

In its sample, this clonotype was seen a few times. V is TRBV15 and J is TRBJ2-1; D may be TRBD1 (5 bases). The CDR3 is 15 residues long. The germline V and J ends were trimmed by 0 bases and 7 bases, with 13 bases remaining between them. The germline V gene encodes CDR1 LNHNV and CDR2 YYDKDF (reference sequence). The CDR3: CATSRDWGLGNEQFF. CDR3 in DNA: TGTGCCACCAGCAGAGATTGGGGCCTGGGTAATGAGCAGTTCTTC.

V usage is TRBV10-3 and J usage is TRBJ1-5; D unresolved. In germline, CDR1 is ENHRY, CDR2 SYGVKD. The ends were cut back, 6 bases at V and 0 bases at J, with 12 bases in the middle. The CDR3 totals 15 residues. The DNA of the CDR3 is TGTGCCATCAGCGTGGAGGCCGTTAGCAATCAGCCCCAGCATTTT. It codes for CAISVEAVSNQPQHF.

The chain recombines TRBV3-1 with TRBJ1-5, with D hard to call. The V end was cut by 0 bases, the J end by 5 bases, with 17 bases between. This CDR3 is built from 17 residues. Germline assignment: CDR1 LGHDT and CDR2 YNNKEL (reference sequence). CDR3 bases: TGTGCCAGCAGCCAAGATTCCAGTCTCGGATCATATCAGCCCCAGCATTTT. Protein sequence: CASSQDSSLGSYQPQHF.

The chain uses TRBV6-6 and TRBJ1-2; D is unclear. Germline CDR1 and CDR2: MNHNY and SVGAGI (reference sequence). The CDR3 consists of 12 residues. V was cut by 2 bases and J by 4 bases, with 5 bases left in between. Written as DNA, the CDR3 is TGTGCCAGCAGTTACGTCGCCTATGGCTACACCTTC. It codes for CASSYVAYGYTF.

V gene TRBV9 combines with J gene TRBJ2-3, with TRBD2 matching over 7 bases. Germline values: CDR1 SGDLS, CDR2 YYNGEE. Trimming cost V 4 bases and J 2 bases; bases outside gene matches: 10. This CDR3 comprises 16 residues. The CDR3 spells CASSQASSGVTDTQYF. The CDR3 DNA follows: TGTGCCAGCAGCCAGGCGTCGAGCGGGGTCACAGATACGCAGTATTTT.

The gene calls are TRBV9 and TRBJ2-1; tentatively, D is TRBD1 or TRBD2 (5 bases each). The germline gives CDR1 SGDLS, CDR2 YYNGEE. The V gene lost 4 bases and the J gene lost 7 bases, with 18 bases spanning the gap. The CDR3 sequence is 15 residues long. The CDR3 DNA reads TGTGCCAGCAGCAAGGGACCGTTATTTAGGAATGAGCAGTTCTTC. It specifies CASSKGPLFRNEQFF.

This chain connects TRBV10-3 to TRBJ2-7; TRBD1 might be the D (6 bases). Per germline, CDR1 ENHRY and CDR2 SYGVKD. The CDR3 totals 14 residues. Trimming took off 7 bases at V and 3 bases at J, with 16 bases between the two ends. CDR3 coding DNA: TGTGCCATCAAAAAACAGGGTACGGACTACGAGCAGTACTTC. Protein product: CAIKKQGTDYEQYF.

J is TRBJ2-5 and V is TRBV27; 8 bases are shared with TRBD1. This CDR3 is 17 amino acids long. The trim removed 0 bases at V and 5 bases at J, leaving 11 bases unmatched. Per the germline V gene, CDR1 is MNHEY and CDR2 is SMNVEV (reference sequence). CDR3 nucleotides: TGTGCCAGCAGTTTATCCCCCATGGGACAGGTTATGGAGACCCAGTACTTC. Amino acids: CASSLSPMGQVMETQYF.

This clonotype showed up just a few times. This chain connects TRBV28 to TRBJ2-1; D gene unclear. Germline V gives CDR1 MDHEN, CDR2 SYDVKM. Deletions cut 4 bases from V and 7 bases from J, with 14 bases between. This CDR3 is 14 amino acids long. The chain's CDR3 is CASSSLYAGNEQFF. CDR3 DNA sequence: TGTGCCAGCAGTTCCCTGTATGCCGGGAATGAGCAGTTCTTC.

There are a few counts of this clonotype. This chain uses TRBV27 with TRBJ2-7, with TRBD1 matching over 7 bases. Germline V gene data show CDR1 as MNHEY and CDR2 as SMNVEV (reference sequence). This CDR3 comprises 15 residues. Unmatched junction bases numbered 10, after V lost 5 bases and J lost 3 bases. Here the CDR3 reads CASSRYLGQSYEQYF. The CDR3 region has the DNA TGTGCCAGCAGTCGTTATCTGGGACAGAGCTACGAGCAGTACTTC.

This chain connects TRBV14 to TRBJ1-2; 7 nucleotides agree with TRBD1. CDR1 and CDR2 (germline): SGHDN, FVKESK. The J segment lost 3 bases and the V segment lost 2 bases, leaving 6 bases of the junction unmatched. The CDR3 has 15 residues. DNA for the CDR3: TGTGCCAGCAGCCAACTGTCAGGGGGGTACTATGGCTACACCTTC. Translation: CASSQLSGGYYGYTF.

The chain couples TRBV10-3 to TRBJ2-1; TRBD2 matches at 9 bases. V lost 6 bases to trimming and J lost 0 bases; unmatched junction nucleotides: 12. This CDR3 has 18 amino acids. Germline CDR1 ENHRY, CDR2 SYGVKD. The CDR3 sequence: CAISPGLADVSSYNEQFF. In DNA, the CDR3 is TGTGCCATCAGCCCGGGACTAGCAGATGTAAGCTCCTACAATGAGCAGTTCTTC.

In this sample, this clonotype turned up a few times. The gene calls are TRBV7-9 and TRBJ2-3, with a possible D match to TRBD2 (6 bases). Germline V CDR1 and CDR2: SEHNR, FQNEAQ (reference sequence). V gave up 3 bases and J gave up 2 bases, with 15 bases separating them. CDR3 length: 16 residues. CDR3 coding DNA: TGTGCCAGCAGCTTTGGAGGGGTCGTTGCCACAGATACGCAGTATTTT. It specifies CASSFGGVVATDTQYF.

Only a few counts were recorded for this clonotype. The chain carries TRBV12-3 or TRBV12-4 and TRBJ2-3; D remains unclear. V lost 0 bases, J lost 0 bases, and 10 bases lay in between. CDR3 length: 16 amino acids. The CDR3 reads CASSLALHTSTDTQYF. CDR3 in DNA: TGTGCCAGCAGTTTAGCCCTACATACTAGCACAGATACGCAGTATTTT.

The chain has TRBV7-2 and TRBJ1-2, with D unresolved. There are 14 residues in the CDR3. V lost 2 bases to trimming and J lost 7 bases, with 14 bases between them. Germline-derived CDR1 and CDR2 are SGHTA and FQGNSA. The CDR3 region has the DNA TGTGCCAGCAGCTTACGAGGAACTCGTGGTGGCTACACCTTC. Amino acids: CASSLRGTRGGYTF.

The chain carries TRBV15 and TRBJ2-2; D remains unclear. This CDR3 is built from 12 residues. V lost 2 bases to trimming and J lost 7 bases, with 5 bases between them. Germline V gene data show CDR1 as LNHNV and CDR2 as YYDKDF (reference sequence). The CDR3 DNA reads TGTGCCACCAGCAGACAGAACGGGGAGCTGTTTTTT. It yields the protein CATSRQNGELFF.

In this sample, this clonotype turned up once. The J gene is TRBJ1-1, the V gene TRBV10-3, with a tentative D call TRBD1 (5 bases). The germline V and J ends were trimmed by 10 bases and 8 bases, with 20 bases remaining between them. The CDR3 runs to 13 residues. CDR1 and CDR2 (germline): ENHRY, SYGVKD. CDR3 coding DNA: TGTGCCACCGCTGGAGAGGGGCGGGAAGAAGCTTTCTTT. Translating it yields CATAGEGREEAFF.